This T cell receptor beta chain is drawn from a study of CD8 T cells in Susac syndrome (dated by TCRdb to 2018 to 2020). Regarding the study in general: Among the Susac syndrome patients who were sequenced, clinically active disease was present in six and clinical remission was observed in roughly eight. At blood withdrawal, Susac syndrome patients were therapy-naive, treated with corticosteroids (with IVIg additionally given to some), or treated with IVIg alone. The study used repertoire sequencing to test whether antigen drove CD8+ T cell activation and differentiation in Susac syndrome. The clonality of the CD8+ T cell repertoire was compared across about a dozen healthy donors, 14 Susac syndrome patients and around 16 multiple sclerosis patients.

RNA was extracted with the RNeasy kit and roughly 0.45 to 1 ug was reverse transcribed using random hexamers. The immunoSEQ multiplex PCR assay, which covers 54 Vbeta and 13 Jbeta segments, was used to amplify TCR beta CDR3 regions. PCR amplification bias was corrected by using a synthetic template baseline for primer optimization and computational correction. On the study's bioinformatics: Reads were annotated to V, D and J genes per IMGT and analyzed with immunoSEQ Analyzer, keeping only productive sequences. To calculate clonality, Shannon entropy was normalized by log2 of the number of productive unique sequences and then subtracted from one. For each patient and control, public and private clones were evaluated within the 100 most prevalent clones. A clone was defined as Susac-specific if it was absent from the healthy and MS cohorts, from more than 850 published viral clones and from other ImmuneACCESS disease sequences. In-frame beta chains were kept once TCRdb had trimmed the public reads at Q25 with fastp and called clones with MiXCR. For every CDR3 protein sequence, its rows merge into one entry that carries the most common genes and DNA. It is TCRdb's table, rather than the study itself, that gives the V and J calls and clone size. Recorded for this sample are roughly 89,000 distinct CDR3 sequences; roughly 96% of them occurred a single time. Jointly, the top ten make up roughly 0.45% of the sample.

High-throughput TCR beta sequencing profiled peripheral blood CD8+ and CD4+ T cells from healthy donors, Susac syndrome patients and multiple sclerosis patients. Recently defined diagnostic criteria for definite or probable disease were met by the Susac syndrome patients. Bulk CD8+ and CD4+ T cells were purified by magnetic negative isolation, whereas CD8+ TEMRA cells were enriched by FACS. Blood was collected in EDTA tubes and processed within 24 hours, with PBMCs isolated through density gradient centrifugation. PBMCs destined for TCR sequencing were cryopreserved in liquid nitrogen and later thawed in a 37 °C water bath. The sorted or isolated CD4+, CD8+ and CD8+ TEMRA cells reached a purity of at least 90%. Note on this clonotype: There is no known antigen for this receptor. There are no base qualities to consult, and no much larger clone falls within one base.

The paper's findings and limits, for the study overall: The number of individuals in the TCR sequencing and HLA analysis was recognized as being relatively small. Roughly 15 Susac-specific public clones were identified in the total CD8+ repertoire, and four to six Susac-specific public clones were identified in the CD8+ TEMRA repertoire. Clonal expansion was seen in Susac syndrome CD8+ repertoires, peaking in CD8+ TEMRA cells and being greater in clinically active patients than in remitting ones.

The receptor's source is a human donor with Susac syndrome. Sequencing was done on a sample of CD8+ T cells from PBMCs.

The DNA sequence reads TGTGCCAGCAGCTTAGACTGGGCCCCTCGGGCCTACGAGCAGTACTTC. Translated, this is CASSLDWAPRAYEQYF. Rearrangement joined TRBV7-8 to TRBJ2-7, with the D gene too uncertain to name. Trimming removed 1 base from V and 2 bases from J, leaving 15 bases between the germline ends. Inclusive of the bounding cysteine and phenylalanine, the CDR3 is 16 residues long. Only CDR3 DNA remains: 48 bases, in frame from the first base. Taken from the germline V gene, the CDR1 and CDR2 loops are SGHVS and FQNEAQ. Here the CDR3 is joined to the reference TRBV7-8 and TRBJ2-7 genes, and the full variable domain is: GAGVSQSPRYKVAKRGQDVALRCDPISGHVSLFWYQQALGQGPEFLTYFQNEAQLDKSGLPSDRFFAERPEGSVSTLKIQRTQQEDSAVYLCASSLDWAPRAYEQYFGPGTRLTVT.